Here is one T cell receptor (beta chain) with its context. Repertoires were generated with immunoSEQ multiplex PCR, while TCRdb's copy carries only in-frame clones and drops some. The table shows around 370,000 clones, with about 88% occurring only once. This record belongs to a study of blood T cell repertoires in COVID-19. The specimen was peripheral blood. This sequence originates from a woman in her sixties or seventies with COVID-19, enrolled during active disease.

CDR3 residues: CAISVGTDSYEQYF. Written as DNA, the CDR3 is TGTGCCATCAGTGTTGGGACAGACTCCTACGAGCAGTACTTC. The gene calls are TRBV10-3 and TRBJ2-7; 7 nucleotides agree with TRBD1. In germline, CDR1 is ENHRY, CDR2 SYGVKD. V lost 4 bases and J lost 0; bases outside the gene matches: 3. This CDR3 comprises 14 residues.